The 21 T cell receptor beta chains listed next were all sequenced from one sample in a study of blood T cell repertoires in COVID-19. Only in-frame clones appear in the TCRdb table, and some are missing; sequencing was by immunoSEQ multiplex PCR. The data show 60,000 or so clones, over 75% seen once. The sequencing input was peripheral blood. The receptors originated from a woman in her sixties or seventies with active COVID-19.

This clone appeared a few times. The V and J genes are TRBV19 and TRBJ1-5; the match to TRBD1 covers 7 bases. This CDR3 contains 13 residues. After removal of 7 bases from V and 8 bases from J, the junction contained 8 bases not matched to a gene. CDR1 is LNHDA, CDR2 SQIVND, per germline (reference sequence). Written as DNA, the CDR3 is TGTGCCAGTAAGAAAGACAGGGCAGAGCCCCAGCATTTT. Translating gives CASKKDRAEPQHF. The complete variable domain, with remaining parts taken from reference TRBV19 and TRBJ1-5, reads DGGITQSPKYLFRKEGQNVTLSCEQNLNHDAMYWYRQDPGQGLRLIYYSQIVNDFQKGDIAEGYSVSREKKESFPLTVTSAQKNPTAFYLCASKKDRAEPQHFGDGTRLSIL.

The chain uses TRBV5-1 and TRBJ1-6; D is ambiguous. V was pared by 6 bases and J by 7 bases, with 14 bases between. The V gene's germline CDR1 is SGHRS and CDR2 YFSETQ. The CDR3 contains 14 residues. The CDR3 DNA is TGCGCCAGCAAATTAAACAATATGAATTCACCCCTCCACTTT. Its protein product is CASKLNNMNSPLHF. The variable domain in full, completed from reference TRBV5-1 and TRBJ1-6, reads KAGVTQTPRYLIKTRGQQVTLSCSPISGHRSVSWYQQTPGQGLQFLFEYFSETQRNKGNFPGRFSGRQFSNSRSEMNVSTLELGDSALYLCASKLNNMNSPLHFGNGTRLTVT.

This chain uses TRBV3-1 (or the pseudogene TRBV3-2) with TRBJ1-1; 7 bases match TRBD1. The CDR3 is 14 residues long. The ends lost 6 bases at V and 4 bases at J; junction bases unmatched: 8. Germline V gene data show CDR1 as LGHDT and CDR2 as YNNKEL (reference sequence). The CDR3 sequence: CASSPGGGSTEAFF. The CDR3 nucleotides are TGTGCCAGCAGTCCAGGGGGTGGGAGCACTGAAGCTTTCTTT.

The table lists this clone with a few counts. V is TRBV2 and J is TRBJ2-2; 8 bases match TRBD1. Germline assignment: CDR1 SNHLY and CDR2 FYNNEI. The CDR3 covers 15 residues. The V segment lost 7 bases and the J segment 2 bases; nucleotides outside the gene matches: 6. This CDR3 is CASTKDRVNTGELFF. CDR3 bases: TGTGCCAGCACTAAGGACAGGGTTAACACCGGGGAGCTGTTTTTT.

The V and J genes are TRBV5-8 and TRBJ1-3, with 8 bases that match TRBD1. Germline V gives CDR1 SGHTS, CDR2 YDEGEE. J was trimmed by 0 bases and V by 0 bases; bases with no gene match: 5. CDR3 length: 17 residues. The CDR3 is CASSLVAGGLSGNTIYF. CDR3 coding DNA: TGTGCCAGCAGCTTGGTGGCAGGGGGCCTCTCTGGAAACACCATATATTTT.

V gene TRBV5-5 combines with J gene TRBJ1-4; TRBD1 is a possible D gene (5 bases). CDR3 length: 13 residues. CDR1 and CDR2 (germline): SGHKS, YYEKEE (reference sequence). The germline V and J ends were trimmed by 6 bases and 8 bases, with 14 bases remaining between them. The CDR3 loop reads CASKLGGEEKLFF. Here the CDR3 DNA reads TGTGCCAGCAAACTGGGAGGGGAAGAAAAACTGTTTTTT.

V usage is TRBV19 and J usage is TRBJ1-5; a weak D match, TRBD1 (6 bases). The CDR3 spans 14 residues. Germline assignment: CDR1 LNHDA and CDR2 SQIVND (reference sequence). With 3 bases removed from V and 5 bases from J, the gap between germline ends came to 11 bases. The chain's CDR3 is CASSIQQGYQPQHF. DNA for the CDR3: TGTGCCAGTAGTATTCAACAGGGTTATCAGCCCCAGCATTTT.

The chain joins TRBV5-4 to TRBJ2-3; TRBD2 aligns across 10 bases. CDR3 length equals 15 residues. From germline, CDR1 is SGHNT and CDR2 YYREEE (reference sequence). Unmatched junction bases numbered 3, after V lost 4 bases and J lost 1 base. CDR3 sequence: CASSPGLAGTDTQYF. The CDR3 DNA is TGTGCCAGCAGCCCTGGACTAGCGGGCACAGATACGCAGTATTTT.

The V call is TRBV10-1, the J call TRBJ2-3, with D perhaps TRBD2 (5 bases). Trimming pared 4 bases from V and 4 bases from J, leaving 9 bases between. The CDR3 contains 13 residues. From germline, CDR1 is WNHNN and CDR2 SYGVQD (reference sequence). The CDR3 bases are TGCGCCAGCAGTGTCTGGCGGGCAGATACGCAGTATTTT. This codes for CASSVWRADTQYF.

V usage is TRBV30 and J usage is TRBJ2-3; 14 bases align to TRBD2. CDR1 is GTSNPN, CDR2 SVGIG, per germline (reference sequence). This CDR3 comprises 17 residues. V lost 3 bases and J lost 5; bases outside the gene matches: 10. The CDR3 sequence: CAWSKGLTSGGGDTQYF. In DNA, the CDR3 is TGTGCCTGGAGCAAAGGGCTGACTAGCGGGGGGGGAGATACGCAGTATTTT. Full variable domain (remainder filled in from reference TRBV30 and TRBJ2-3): SQTIHQWPATLVQPVGSPLSLECTVEGTSNPNLYWYRQAAGRGLQLLFYSVGIGQISSEVPQNLSASRPQDRQFILSSKKLLLSDSGFYLCAWSKGLTSGGGDTQYFGPGTRLTVL.

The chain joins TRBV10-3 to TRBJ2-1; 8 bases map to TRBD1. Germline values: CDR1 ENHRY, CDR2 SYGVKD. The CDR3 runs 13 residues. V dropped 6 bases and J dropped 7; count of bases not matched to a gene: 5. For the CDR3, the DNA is TGTGCCATCAGACAGACAGGGGAGAATGAGCAGTTCTTC. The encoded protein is CAIRQTGENEQFF.

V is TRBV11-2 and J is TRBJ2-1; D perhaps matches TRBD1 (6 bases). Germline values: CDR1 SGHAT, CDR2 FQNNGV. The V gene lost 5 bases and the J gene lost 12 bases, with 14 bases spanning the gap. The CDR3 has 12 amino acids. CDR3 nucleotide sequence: TGTGCCAGCAGCGCTTCCGGGACAACGCAGTTCTTC. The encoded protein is CASSASGTTQFF.

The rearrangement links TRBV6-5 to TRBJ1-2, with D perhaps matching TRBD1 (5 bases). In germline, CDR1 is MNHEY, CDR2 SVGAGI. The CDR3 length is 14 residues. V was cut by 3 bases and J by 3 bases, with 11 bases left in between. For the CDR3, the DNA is TGTGCCAGCAGTTATAGCCCGACAGACTATGGCTACACCTTC. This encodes CASSYSPTDYGYTF.

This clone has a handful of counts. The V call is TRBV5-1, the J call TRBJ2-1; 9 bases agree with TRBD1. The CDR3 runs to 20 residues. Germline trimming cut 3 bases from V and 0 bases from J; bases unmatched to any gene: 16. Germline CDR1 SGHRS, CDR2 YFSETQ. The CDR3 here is CASSYTGTGTSWSSYNEQFF. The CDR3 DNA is TGCGCCAGCAGCTACACCGGGACAGGGACCTCATGGAGCTCCTACAATGAGCAGTTCTTC.

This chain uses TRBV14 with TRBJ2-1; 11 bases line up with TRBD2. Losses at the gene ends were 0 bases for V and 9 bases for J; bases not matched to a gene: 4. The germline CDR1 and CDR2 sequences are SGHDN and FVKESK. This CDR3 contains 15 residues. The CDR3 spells CASSQELAGGVEQFF. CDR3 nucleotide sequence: TGTGCCAGCAGCCAAGAGCTAGCGGGGGGAGTTGAGCAGTTCTTC.

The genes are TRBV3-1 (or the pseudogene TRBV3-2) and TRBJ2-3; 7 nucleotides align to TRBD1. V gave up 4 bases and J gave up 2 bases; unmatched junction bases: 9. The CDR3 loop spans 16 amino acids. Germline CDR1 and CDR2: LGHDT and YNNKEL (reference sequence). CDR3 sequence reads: CASSPQGVLITDTQYF. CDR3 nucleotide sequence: TGTGCCAGCAGCCCGCAGGGGGTCCTTATCACAGATACGCAGTATTTT.

The CDR3 loop is CASSPTNPGYSGANVLTF. CDR3 in DNA: TGTGCCAGCAGCCCGACTAATCCGGGCTACTCTGGGGCCAACGTCCTGACTTTC. The rearrangement joins TRBV7-3 to TRBJ2-6; D possibly corresponds to TRBD2 (5 bases). The CDR3 consists of 18 residues. V lost 5 bases, J lost 0 bases, and 17 bases lay in between. In germline, CDR1 is SGHTA, CDR2 FQGTGA.

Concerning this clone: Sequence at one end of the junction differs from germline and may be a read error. The CDR3 nucleotides read TGTGCCAGCACCTTGGGTACAGGGCACTATGGCTACACCTTC. This encodes CASTLGTGHYGYTF. The genes are TRBV5-5 and TRBJ1-2; D possibly corresponds to TRBD1 (6 bases). This CDR3 is 14 amino acids long. Germline V lookup: CDR1 SGHKS, CDR2 YYEKEE (reference sequence).

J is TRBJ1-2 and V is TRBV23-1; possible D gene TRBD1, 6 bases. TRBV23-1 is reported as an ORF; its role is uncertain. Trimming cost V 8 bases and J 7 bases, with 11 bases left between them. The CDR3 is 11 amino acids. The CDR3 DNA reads TGCGCCAGCGCCCGGACAGTTGGCTACACCTTC. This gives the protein CASARTVGYTF.

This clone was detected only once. The CDR3 reads CSVDWADREVYGYTF. The CDR3 DNA sequence: TGCAGCGTTGATTGGGCCGACAGGGAGGTCTATGGCTACACCTTC. The gene calls are TRBV29-1 and TRBJ1-2; TRBD1 agrees at 7 bases. CDR1 is SQVTM and CDR2 is ANQGSEA in the germline V gene. J gave up 4 bases and V 3 bases, and 11 bases lay outside the gene matches. The CDR3 is made up of 15 amino acids.

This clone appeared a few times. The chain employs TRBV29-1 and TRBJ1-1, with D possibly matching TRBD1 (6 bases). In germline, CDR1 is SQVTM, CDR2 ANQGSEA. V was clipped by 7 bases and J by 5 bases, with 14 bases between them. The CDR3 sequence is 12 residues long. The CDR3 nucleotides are TGCAGCGCCAACCCCCAGGGGACTGAAGCTTTCTTT. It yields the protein CSANPQGTEAFF.